The 13 T cell receptor beta chains below come from one sample, sequenced in a study of blood T cell repertoires in COVID-19. Libraries were prepared by immunoSEQ multiplex PCR; TCRdb keeps only in-frame clonotypes and omits some of them. The repertoire holds under 250,000 clones, around nine tenths seen once, with about 1.6% in the top ten. Sequenced material: peripheral blood. The source is a woman in her sixties who had recovered from COVID-19.

V and J are TRBV19 and TRBJ1-3; D may be TRBD1 (6 bases). Trimming stripped 8 bases from V and 3 bases from J, with 11 bases between. The germline CDR1 and CDR2 sequences are LNHDA and SQIVND (reference sequence). This CDR3 contains 13 residues. Here the CDR3 reads CASQGIDGNTIYF. In DNA, the CDR3 is TGTGCCAGTCAGGGGATCGATGGAAACACCATATATTTT.

The chain employs TRBV19 and TRBJ1-2; weak D call: TRBD1 (5 bases). CDR3 length equals 15 residues. Germline assignment: CDR1 LNHDA and CDR2 SQIVND (reference sequence). V was pared by 6 bases and J by 3 bases, with 17 bases between. The CDR3 DNA follows: TGTGCCAGTAGGGGCAGGGCGCTCGGCGACTATGGCTACACCTTC. This gives the protein CASRGRALGDYGYTF.

This clone was found once. The chain combines TRBV10-3 with TRBJ1-1, with TRBD1 matching 10 bases. Germline V gene sequence: CDR1 ENHRY, CDR2 SYGVKD. V shed 10 bases, J shed 3 bases, and the junction held 8 bases outside the gene matches. The CDR3 is made up of 14 amino acids. DNA of the CDR3: TGTGCCACTTCAGGGGGACAGGGGTACACTGAAGCTTTCTTT. Protein sequence: CATSGGQGYTEAFF.

CDR3 sequence (DNA): TGTGCCAGCTCACCGAACGGACAGGGAAATAATTCACCCCTCCACTTT. It codes for CASSPNGQGNNSPLHF. The J gene is TRBJ1-6, the V gene TRBV18, with TRBD1 matching 8 bases. This CDR3 has 16 amino acids. J was trimmed by 5 bases and V by 3 bases; bases with no gene match: 6. In germline, CDR1 is KGHSH, CDR2 LQKENI.

The chain carries TRBV7-3 and TRBJ2-2; possibly TRBD1 for D (6 bases). Germline CDR1 and CDR2: SGHTA and FQGTGA. This CDR3 has 17 residues. The V end was cut by 3 bases, the J end by 0 bases, with 14 bases between. The CDR3 DNA reads as TGTGCCAGCAGCTTCCAAGGGGGTATTTCGAACACCGGGGAGCTGTTTTTT. This translates into CASSFQGGISNTGELFF.

The gene calls are TRBV5-1 and TRBJ2-4, with D perhaps TRBD1 (5 bases). Germline V gene lookup returns CDR1 SGHRS and CDR2 YFSETQ. The CDR3 extends over 16 amino acids. Trimming took off 2 bases at V and 0 bases at J, with 12 bases between the two ends. The CDR3 DNA sequence: TGCGCCAGCAGCTTACAGGCAAATCTAGCCAAAAACATTCAGTACTTC. Protein product: CASSLQANLAKNIQYF.

The chain has TRBV11-1 and TRBJ2-1; 7 bases are a match to TRBD2. Trimming removed 1 base from V and 4 bases from J; junction bases left unmatched: 4. CDR1 is SGHAT and CDR2 is FQDESV in the germline V gene (reference sequence). This CDR3 is built from 15 residues. CDR3 amino acids: CASSLEAGTYNEQFF. In DNA form, the CDR3 reads TGTGCCAGCAGCTTAGAAGCGGGGACGTACAATGAGCAGTTCTTC.

This clone was observed a few times. The chain employs TRBV19 and TRBJ1-1; D uncertain. The CDR3 is 14 amino acids. V dropped 7 bases and J dropped 3 bases, with 15 bases sitting between them. Germline CDR1 and CDR2: LNHDA and SQIVND (reference sequence). In DNA form, the CDR3 reads TGTGCCAGTACCCCAGGCCCAAGACACACTGAAGCTTTCTTT. This codes for CASTPGPRHTEAFF.

This chain connects TRBV27 to TRBJ2-7; 8 bases are shared with TRBD2. J was trimmed by 2 bases and V by 6 bases; bases with no gene match: 15. The CDR3 runs to 17 residues. The germline V gene has CDR1 MNHEY and CDR2 SMNVEV (reference sequence). The CDR3: CASSPSYGRGVAYEQYF. CDR3 sequence (DNA): TGTGCCAGCAGCCCCTCATATGGGCGGGGGGTAGCCTACGAGCAGTACTTC.

This clone was observed a single time. This sequence joins TRBV27 and TRBJ1-5; D is possibly TRBD1 (5 bases). Germline values: CDR1 MNHEY, CDR2 SMNVEV (reference sequence). The CDR3 is 12 residues long. Trimming took off 6 bases at V and 5 bases at J, with 8 bases between the two ends. Here the CDR3 DNA reads TGTGCCAGCAGATCAGGGTATCAGCCCCAGCATTTT. Translation: CASRSGYQPQHF.

The chain joins TRBV3-1 (or the pseudogene TRBV3-2) to TRBJ2-5, with TRBD2 identical over 8 bases. Trimming at V came to 3 bases and at J to 5 bases, leaving 8 bases not matched to a gene. This CDR3 comprises 15 residues. Germline CDR1 LGHDT, CDR2 YNNKEL (reference sequence). In nucleotides, the CDR3 is TGTGCCAGCAGCCAGGGCACAAGCGGGGGTGAGACCCAGTACTTC. Translation gives CASSQGTSGGETQYF.

The J gene is TRBJ1-2, the V gene TRBV7-3; weak D call: TRBD1 (5 bases). Trimming stripped 2 bases from V and 3 bases from J, with 7 bases between. Germline V gene sequence: CDR1 SGHTA, CDR2 FQGTGA. The CDR3 loop spans 13 amino acids. CDR3 in amino acids: CASSLDRYYGYTF. The CDR3 nucleotides are TGTGCCAGCAGCTTAGACAGATACTATGGCTACACCTTC.

This clone was recorded many times. The V call is TRBV13, the J call TRBJ2-7; 8 positions match TRBD2. The V and J ends lost 1 base and 0 bases, in that order; junction bases with no gene match: 20. Germline V gene lookup returns CDR1 PRHDT and CDR2 FYEKMQ (reference sequence). This CDR3 contains 21 residues. The CDR3 nucleotides are TGTGCCAGCAGCTTAGTTGGAAGGGCGGGGGGACGATATAATCCCTCCTACGAGCAGTACTTC. Its protein product is CASSLVGRAGGRYNPSYEQYF.